This is a list of T cell receptor beta chains from one sample in a study of T cells after yellow fever vaccination. TCRdb processed the 5' RACE reads anew with MiXCR; each CDR3 protein has one entry. Counted here are 610,000 or so distinct CDR3 sequences, roughly 12% occurring once; the ten biggest clones make up approximately 15%. Sequenced material: PBMCs, taken on the day of the yellow fever booster vaccination. The source is a man younger than 45 who received the YFV17D yellow fever vaccine. Both conserved end residues are part of each CDR3. Each record gives: J gene, clone size, D gene, V gene, CDR3 DNA, CDR3 protein. D genes are given only for firm matches. A row's size may be missing; if present it is once, few, many or a size class.

j_gene: TRBJ2-7
abundance: .
d_gene: .
v_gene: TRBV10-3
CDR3nt: TGTGCCATCAGTGACCCCACGGACAGAGCTTACGAGCAGTACTTC
CDR3aa: CAISDPTDRAYEQYF

j_gene: TRBJ2-1
abundance: .
d_gene: TRBD2
v_gene: TRBV7-3
CDR3nt: TGTGCCAGCAGCTTTCAAGCGGGAGTCGTCAATGAGCAGTTCTTC
CDR3aa: CASSFQAGVVNEQFF

j_gene: TRBJ2-1
abundance: .
d_gene: .
v_gene: TRBV20-1
CDR3nt: TGCAGTGCTAGGGAAAGGCGGGAACGCTACAATGAGCAGTTCTTC
CDR3aa: CSARERRERYNEQFF

j_gene: TRBJ1-1
abundance: few
d_gene: TRBD1
v_gene: TRBV6-5
CDR3nt: TGTGCCAGCAGTTACTCTCGGACAGGGGGCGGGACTGAAGCTTTCTTT
CDR3aa: CASSYSRTGGGTEAFF

j_gene: TRBJ1-1
abundance: .
d_gene: .
v_gene: TRBV6-1
CDR3nt: TGTGCCAGCACCCGGGACGGCTTGAACACTGAAGCTTTCTTT
CDR3aa: CASTRDGLNTEAFF

j_gene: TRBJ2-1
abundance: few
d_gene: TRBD2
v_gene: TRBV5-1
CDR3nt: TGCGCCAGCAGCTTGCCCTCTACTAGCGGGAGCTCGGATGAGCAGTTCTTC
CDR3aa: CASSLPSTSGSSDEQFF

j_gene: TRBJ2-5
abundance: .
d_gene: TRBD2
v_gene: TRBV20-1
CDR3nt: TGCAGTGCTCCGGGAGGGCAGATGGAGACCCAGTACTTC
CDR3aa: CSAPGGQMETQYF

j_gene: TRBJ2-2
abundance: .
d_gene: .
v_gene: TRBV7-6
CDR3nt: TGTGCCAGCAGCGGCAGAGCGGGTGCGAACACCGGGGAGCTGTTTTTT
CDR3aa: CASSGRAGANTGELFF

j_gene: TRBJ2-7
abundance: few
d_gene: TRBD1
v_gene: TRBV5-1
CDR3nt: TGCGCCAGCAGCTTGGAAGCACAGGGGTCCTACGAGCAGTACTTC
CDR3aa: CASSLEAQGSYEQYF

j_gene: TRBJ2-3
abundance: .
d_gene: .
v_gene: TRBV20-1
CDR3nt: TGCAGTGCTAGGGGAGCGGCTAGCACAGATACGCAGTATTTT
CDR3aa: CSARGAASTDTQYF

j_gene: TRBJ2-3
abundance: many
d_gene: TRBD2
v_gene: TRBV5-6
CDR3nt: TGTGCCAGCAGCTCCACCGGGGGGGCCAGGGAGGTGGCAGATACGCAGTATTTT
CDR3aa: CASSSTGGAREVADTQYF

j_gene: TRBJ2-1
abundance: .
d_gene: TRBD2
v_gene: TRBV7-8
CDR3nt: TGTGCCAGCAGCTCGGGGACTAGTAAAGAAGAGTTCTTC
CDR3aa: CASSSGTSKEEFF

j_gene: TRBJ1-1
abundance: many
d_gene: .
v_gene: TRBV7-2
CDR3nt: TGTGCCAGCAGCAAGGGAGTCCGGGAGAAGGGAGCTTTCTTT
CDR3aa: CASSKGVREKGAFF

j_gene: TRBJ2-1
abundance: .
d_gene: TRBD2
v_gene: TRBV30
CDR3nt: TGTGCCGGGGGGACTAGCGGTCTCTACAATGAGCAGTTCTTC
CDR3aa: CAGGTSGLYNEQFF

j_gene: TRBJ2-3
abundance: few
d_gene: .
v_gene: TRBV7-9
CDR3nt: TGTGCCAGCAGGGGATCACCCGGAGATACGCAGTATTTT
CDR3aa: CASRGSPGDTQYF

j_gene: TRBJ1-1
abundance: many
d_gene: .
v_gene: TRBV29-1
CDR3nt: TGCAGCGTTGAAGTGGGGGGGCCTAACACTGAAGCTTTCTTT
CDR3aa: CSVEVGGPNTEAFF

j_gene: TRBJ2-7
abundance: few
d_gene: .
v_gene: TRBV28
CDR3nt: TGTGCCAGCAGTTCCGACTGGAGAGGGTCCTACGAGCAGTACTTC
CDR3aa: CASSSDWRGSYEQYF

j_gene: TRBJ2-7
abundance: few
d_gene: .
v_gene: TRBV3-1
CDR3nt: TGTGCCAGCAGCCAAGCGGACTCGATGCCTGCCGAGCAGTACTTC
CDR3aa: CASSQADSMPAEQYF

j_gene: TRBJ2-1
abundance: few
d_gene: TRBD2
v_gene: TRBV28
CDR3nt: TGTGCCAGCAGTGAGGCAACTATGACTAGCGGGAGGCCCCCATCCTACAATGAGCAGTTCTTC
CDR3aa: CASSEATMTSGRPPSYNEQFF

j_gene: TRBJ1-2
abundance: few
d_gene: TRBD1
v_gene: TRBV29-1
CDR3nt: TGCAGCGTTGTTGACAGGGGAGCTTCCGGCTACACCTTC
CDR3aa: CSVVDRGASGYTF

j_gene: TRBJ2-7
abundance: .
d_gene: .
v_gene: TRBV7-9
CDR3nt: TGTGCCAGCAGTTCCACGGGACTCGGATTCTACGAGCAGTACTTC
CDR3aa: CASSSTGLGFYEQYF

j_gene: TRBJ2-7
abundance: few
d_gene: TRBD2
v_gene: TRBV20-1
CDR3nt: TGCAGTGCTAGCCTAGCGGGAGGTTCGGGCGAGCAGTACTTC
CDR3aa: CSASLAGGSGEQYF

j_gene: TRBJ1-1
abundance: many
d_gene: .
v_gene: TRBV7-3
CDR3nt: TGTGCCAGCAGCTTATACCCTAACACTGAAGCTTTCTTT
CDR3aa: CASSLYPNTEAFF

j_gene: TRBJ2-1
abundance: few
d_gene: .
v_gene: TRBV5-4
CDR3nt: TGTGCCAGCACGTTCGGGGGAAACAATGAGCAGTTCTTC
CDR3aa: CASTFGGNNEQFF

j_gene: TRBJ2-7
abundance: few
d_gene: TRBD2
v_gene: TRBV9
CDR3nt: TGTGCCAGCAGAGATAGCGGGAGAGGCTACGAGCAGTACTTC
CDR3aa: CASRDSGRGYEQYF

j_gene: TRBJ2-6
abundance: few
d_gene: .
v_gene: TRBV12-3/TRBV12-4
CDR3nt: TGTGCCAGCAGTTTTCCGGGTTCGGGGGCCAACGTCCTGACTTTC
CDR3aa: CASSFPGSGANVLTF

j_gene: TRBJ1-1
abundance: .
d_gene: TRBD1
v_gene: TRBV7-6
CDR3nt: TGTGCCAGCAGCCCAAGGCCGGGACAGGGGGGGGGCCCTGAAGCTTTCTTT
CDR3aa: CASSPRPGQGGGPEAFF

j_gene: TRBJ1-5
abundance: few
d_gene: TRBD1
v_gene: TRBV27
CDR3nt: TGTGCCAGCAGTCGACAGGGATATGGCAATCAGCCCCAGCATTTT
CDR3aa: CASSRQGYGNQPQHF

j_gene: TRBJ2-5
abundance: .
d_gene: TRBD2
v_gene: TRBV20-1
CDR3nt: TGCTGTGCTAGAGATGAGAGCGGGGGGCTGTCGGAGACCCAGTACTTC
CDR3aa: CCARDESGGLSETQYF

j_gene: TRBJ2-1
abundance: .
d_gene: TRBD2
v_gene: TRBV29-1
CDR3nt: TGCAGCGTTGGGGCTAGCGGTGGTTCGCAGTTCTTC
CDR3aa: CSVGASGGSQFF

j_gene: TRBJ2-1
abundance: .
d_gene: TRBD2
v_gene: TRBV5-4
CDR3nt: TGTGCCAGCAGCGTAAATGGACTAGCTACTTACAATGAGCAGTTCTTC
CDR3aa: CASSVNGLATYNEQFF